What follows are 27 T cell receptor beta chains derived from one specimen sequenced in a study of blood T cells in healthy people across ages. Using a J-beta primer mix together with a sample-barcoded 5' primer, a second PCR was run for about 7 to 12 cycles. From the 5' RACE reads, TCRdb called clonotypes with MiXCR, one entry per CDR3 protein. The sample has about 1.4 million distinct CDR3 sequences; approximately 59% are singletons. The sample consisted of blood. These receptors were obtained from a man between 18 and 29 years old in good health.

This rearrangement joins TRBV4-1 to TRBJ2-3; TRBD2 aligns across 11 bases. The CDR3 sequence is 16 residues long. Germline V gives CDR1 MGHRA, CDR2 YSYEKL. Germline trimming cut 7 bases from V and 5 bases from J; bases unmatched to any gene: 11. The CDR3: CASNPLAGGEGDTQYF. In DNA form, the CDR3 reads TGCGCCAGCAACCCGCTAGCGGGGGGCGAGGGAGATACGCAGTATTTT.

The V gene is TRBV10-1, the J gene TRBJ2-7; D is possibly TRBD2 (5 bases). Trimming removed 7 bases at V and 7 bases at J, with 11 bases between. Per germline, CDR1 WNHNN and CDR2 SYGVQD (reference sequence). The CDR3 covers 11 residues. CDR3 sequence (DNA): TGCGCCAGCAATAGGAGGCAAGAGCAGTACTTC. Protein sequence: CASNRRQEQYF.

The J gene is TRBJ2-4, the V gene TRBV6-5; D is ambiguous. The DNA matches TRBJ2-7 better at its end, which makes the J call doubtful. The CDR3 totals 15 residues. CDR1 and CDR2 from the germline V gene are MNHEY and SVGAGI. The CDR3 DNA is TGTGCCAGCAGTTACTTCGGCAACCTGGCTTACGAGCAGTACTTC. Translating it yields CASSYFGNLAYEQYF.

This chain uses TRBV29-1 with TRBJ1-1; D is uncertain. Trimming shortened V by 3 bases and J by 2 bases, and 7 bases separated the two germline ends. Germline V gene sequence: CDR1 SQVTM, CDR2 ANQGSEA. The CDR3 consists of 12 residues. The CDR3 DNA sequence: TGCAGCGTTGAGAGGCTAAACACTGAAGCTTTCTTT. This gives the protein CSVERLNTEAFF.

The chain uses TRBV6-2 or TRBV6-3 and TRBJ2-1; TRBD2 aligns across 10 bases. CDR3 length equals 15 residues. Germline loops: CDR1 MNHEY, CDR2 SVGEGT. The V and J ends lost 5 bases and 10 bases, in that order; junction bases with no gene match: 11. The CDR3 coding sequence is TGTGCCAGCAGTGTTTTAGCGGGGGGCTCTGGGGAGCAGTTCTTC. Translated: CASSVLAGGSGEQFF.

This clonotype was counted a few times. J is TRBJ2-5 and V is TRBV12-3 or TRBV12-4; 7 bases line up with TRBD1. Losses at the gene ends were 4 bases for V and 5 bases for J; bases not matched to a gene: 13. The CDR3 spans 16 residues. As DNA, the CDR3 is TGTGCCAGCAGTTCTGCAGGACAGGTTGTAGGGGAGACCCAGTACTTC. Residues: CASSSAGQVVGETQYF.

This clonotype showed up just a few times. The chain is built from TRBV27 and TRBJ1-2, with D perhaps matching TRBD1 (5 bases). The CDR3 extends over 15 amino acids. Germline CDR1 and CDR2: MNHEY and SMNVEV (reference sequence). The germline V and J ends were trimmed by 2 bases and 0 bases, with 10 bases remaining between them. The CDR3 here is CASSLVPGSNYGYTF. For the CDR3, the DNA is TGTGCCAGCAGTTTAGTCCCAGGGTCTAACTATGGCTACACCTTC.

This clonotype turned up a few times. The chain couples TRBV7-9 to TRBJ2-3, with D maybe TRBD2 (6 bases). CDR1 is SEHNR, CDR2 FQNEAQ, per germline (reference sequence). V gave up 1 base and J gave up 2 bases, with 19 bases separating them. This CDR3 comprises 18 residues. CDR3 in amino acids: CASSLGLGSEGSTDTQYF. As DNA, the CDR3 is TGTGCCAGCAGCTTAGGTCTCGGGTCGGAGGGATCCACAGATACGCAGTATTTT.

This chain joins TRBV6-2 or TRBV6-3 and TRBJ1-6, with a weak D call TRBD1 (5 bases). Trimming took off 4 bases at V and 6 bases at J, with 13 bases between the two ends. Germline V CDR1 and CDR2: MNHEY, SVGEGT. The CDR3 has 15 residues. CDR3 protein: CASSFRDPSNSPLHF. CDR3 DNA: TGTGCCAGCAGTTTTCGGGACCCATCTAATTCACCCCTCCACTTT.

The sample holds a few counts of this clonotype. The chain couples TRBV6-5 to TRBJ2-3; D may correspond to TRBD1 or TRBD2 (5 bases each). CDR1 is MNHEY and CDR2 is SVGAGI in the germline V gene. The CDR3 is made up of 16 amino acids. V dropped 10 bases and J dropped 0 bases, with 20 bases sitting between them. CDR3 nucleotide sequence: TGTGCCATGGGACCGAGACCGCACAGAAGCACAGATACGCAGTATTTT. This sequence encodes CAMGPRPHRSTDTQYF.

The rearrangement uses TRBV28 and TRBJ1-1; D is unclear. The V end lost 6 bases, the J end lost 4 bases, and 12 bases lay between the germline ends. This CDR3 comprises 13 residues. CDR1 is MDHEN, CDR2 SYDVKM, per germline. The CDR3 reads CASSPPVPTEAFF. CDR3 nucleotides: TGTGCCAGCAGCCCACCTGTACCCACTGAAGCTTTCTTT.

The chain couples TRBV20-1 to TRBJ1-1; no reliable D call. The CDR3 extends over 14 amino acids. Per germline, CDR1 DFQATT and CDR2 SNEGSKA (reference sequence). V was cut by 6 bases and J by 1 base, with 15 bases left in between. The CDR3 DNA follows: TGCAGTGCCCCAAACGGGCAGAAGAACACTGAAGCTTTCTTT. Translating gives CSAPNGQKNTEAFF.

This chain uses TRBV7-9 with TRBJ1-2; a weak D match, TRBD1 (5 bases). Germline CDR1 is SEHNR and CDR2 is FQNEAQ (reference sequence). The ends were cut back, 5 bases at V and 2 bases at J, with 12 bases in the middle. There are 14 residues in the CDR3. CDR3 residues: CASSSTGLNYGYTF. The DNA of the CDR3 is TGTGCCAGCAGCAGTACAGGCCTCAACTATGGCTACACCTTC.

The chain combines TRBV5-5 with TRBJ2-7; D is uncertain. The CDR3 contains 14 residues. V was clipped by 5 bases and J by 0 bases, with 12 bases between them. Germline V gene data show CDR1 as SGHKS and CDR2 as YYEKEE (reference sequence). The CDR3 nucleotides are TGTGCCAGCAGAGTGAATACGATCTCCTACGAGCAGTACTTC. Encoded protein: CASRVNTISYEQYF. The full variable domain, with the rest looked up from reference TRBV5-5 and TRBJ2-7, is DAGVTQSPTHLIKTRGQQVTLRCSPISGHKSVSWYQQVLGQGPQFIFQYYEKEERGRGNFPDRFSARQFPNYSSELNVNALLLGDSALYLCASRVNTISYEQYFGPGTRLTVT.

The chain joins TRBV2 to TRBJ1-4, with unresolved D. CDR3 length: 13 amino acids. Germline CDR1 SNHLY, CDR2 FYNNEI. Trimming left V 7 bases short and J 5 bases short, with 11 bases between. The CDR3 protein is CASMLGPNEKLFF. The DNA for the CDR3 is TGTGCCAGCATGCTGGGCCCCAATGAAAAACTGTTTTTT. Full variable domain (missing parts from reference TRBV2 and TRBJ1-4): EPEVTQTPSHQVTQMGQEVILRCVPISNHLYFYWYRQILGQKVEFLVSFYNNEISEKSEIFDDQFSVERPDGSNFTLKIRSTKLEDSAMYFCASMLGPNEKLFFGSGTQLSVL.

This chain connects TRBV15 to TRBJ1-2; D gene unclear. Germline CDR1 is LNHNV and CDR2 is YYDKDF (reference sequence). Trimming took off 4 bases at V and 4 bases at J, with 10 bases between the two ends. The CDR3 is 13 residues long. The CDR3 here is CATSTENLYGYTF. The CDR3 DNA follows: TGTGCCACCAGCACGGAGAACCTCTATGGCTACACCTTC.

V gene TRBV27 combines with J gene TRBJ1-6; D is ambiguous. The V and J ends lost 1 base and 3 bases respectively, with 22 bases between them. CDR1 and CDR2 from the germline V gene are MNHEY and SMNVEV (reference sequence). The CDR3 extends over 20 amino acids. CDR3 loop: CASSLFAGESSPYYNSPLHF. CDR3 DNA sequence: TGTGCCAGCAGTTTATTTGCCGGGGAGAGCTCACCTTACTATAATTCACCCCTCCACTTT.

The J gene is TRBJ2-7, the V gene TRBV12-3 or TRBV12-4; no reliable D call. V was shortened by 3 bases and J by 10 bases, with 28 bases between the two germline ends. There are 17 residues in the CDR3. The CDR3 sequence is CASSFSPQQSITEAQYF. The DNA of the CDR3 is TGTGCCAGCAGTTTTTCCCCCCAACAGTCCATCACAGAGGCCCAGTACTTC.

With regard to this clonotype: One end of the junction is discordant with germline, which a read error may explain. The CDR3 spells CACSSSTSGQALGNEQFF. CDR3 in DNA: TGTGCCTGCAGTTCCTCCACTAGCGGGCAGGCTCTCGGCAATGAGCAGTTCTTC. The chain employs TRBV28 and TRBJ2-1; 9 nucleotides line up with TRBD2. Germline V gene sequence: CDR1 MDHEN, CDR2 SYDVKM. The CDR3 covers 18 residues.

The J gene is TRBJ2-7, the V gene TRBV7-2; perhaps D is TRBD1 or TRBD2 (6 bases each). Germline CDR1 and CDR2: SGHTA and FQGNSA. This CDR3 is 16 amino acids long. V was cut by 5 bases and J by 7 bases, with 24 bases left in between. This CDR3 is CASSVMGAGSLGEQYF. The CDR3 bases are TGTGCCAGCAGCGTTATGGGGGCGGGATCTCTTGGGGAGCAGTACTTC.

This chain uses TRBV20-1 with TRBJ2-5; no clear D. The CDR3 sequence is 12 residues long. The germline V gene encodes CDR1 DFQATT and CDR2 SNEGSKA (reference sequence). V lost 2 bases to trimming and J lost 5 bases, with 9 bases between them. CDR3 amino acids: CSARTRTETQYF. DNA for the CDR3: TGCAGTGCTAGAACCCGGACGGAGACCCAGTACTTC.

In this sample, this clonotype turned up a few times. This sequence joins TRBV6-5 and TRBJ1-2; D is uncertain. Germline V gene data show CDR1 as MNHEY and CDR2 as SVGAGI. V was shortened by 5 bases and J by 8 bases, with 12 bases between the two germline ends. This CDR3 is built from 12 residues. In DNA form, the CDR3 reads TGTGCCAGCAGTCCCCACGCTGGAGGCTACACCTTC. This translates into CASSPHAGGYTF.

This clonotype was observed a few times. The chain uses TRBV12-5 and TRBJ2-7; D gene unclear. Germline lookup yields CDR1 LGHNT and CDR2 FRNRAP. V dropped 7 bases and J dropped 3 bases, with 13 bases sitting between them. The CDR3 runs to 13 residues. CDR3 in amino acids: CASEYGLLYEQYF. The DNA of the CDR3 is TGTGCTAGTGAATACGGTCTCCTCTACGAGCAGTACTTC.

CDR3 amino acids: CASSPLGTPTDTQYF. Written as DNA, the CDR3 is TGTGCCAGCAGCCCGTTAGGGACTCCCACAGATACGCAGTATTTT. This chain connects TRBV3-1 to TRBJ2-3; a weak D match, TRBD2 (6 bases). V was trimmed by 4 bases and J by 2 bases, leaving 13 bases between them. CDR1 LGHDT and CDR2 YNNKEL come from the germline V gene (reference sequence). The CDR3 extends over 15 amino acids.

This clonotype was recorded only once. The J gene is TRBJ1-2, the V gene TRBV14; 9 positions agree with TRBD1. The ends lost 1 base at V and 5 bases at J; junction bases unmatched: 11. The CDR3 is made up of 17 amino acids. Germline values: CDR1 SGHDN, CDR2 FVKESK. In DNA form, the CDR3 reads TGTGCCAGCAGCCAAGGCGCCTCCCGGGACAGGGAGTATGGCTACACCTTC. Translation gives CASSQGASRDREYGYTF.

The J gene is TRBJ2-3, the V gene TRBV20-1; D is possibly TRBD2 (7 bases). CDR1 is DFQATT and CDR2 is SNEGSKA in the germline V gene (reference sequence). The CDR3 covers 14 residues. With 6 bases removed from V and 4 bases from J, the gap between germline ends came to 17 bases. In nucleotides, the CDR3 is TGCAGTGCGCGGCCCGGGGGGCTCTCAGATACGCAGTATTTT. Residues: CSARPGGLSDTQYF.

This clonotype showed up just once. This chain uses TRBV10-3 with TRBJ2-1, with 9 bases fitting TRBD2. The J call may not be correct, given that the DNA end is closer to TRBJ2-7. This CDR3 comprises 14 residues. CDR1 ENHRY and CDR2 SYGVKD come from the germline V gene. CDR3: CAIRGAGGIYEQYF. For the CDR3, the DNA is TGTGCCATCAGGGGTGCGGGAGGGATATACGAGCAGTACTTC.